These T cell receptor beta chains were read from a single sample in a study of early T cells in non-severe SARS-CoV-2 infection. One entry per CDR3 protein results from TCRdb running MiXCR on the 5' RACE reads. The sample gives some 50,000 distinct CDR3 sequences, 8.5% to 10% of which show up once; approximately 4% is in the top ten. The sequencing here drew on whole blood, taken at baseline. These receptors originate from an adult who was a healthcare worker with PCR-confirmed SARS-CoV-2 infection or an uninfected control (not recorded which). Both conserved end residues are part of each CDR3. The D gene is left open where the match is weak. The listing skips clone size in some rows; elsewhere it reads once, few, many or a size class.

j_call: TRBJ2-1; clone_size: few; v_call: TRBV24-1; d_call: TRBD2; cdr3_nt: TGTGCCACCAGTGGCCCCTTTGGGGCGGGGGAGGCTGAGCAGTTCTTC; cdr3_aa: CATSGPFGAGEAEQFF
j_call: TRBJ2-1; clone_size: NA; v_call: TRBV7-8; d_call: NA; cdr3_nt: TGTGCCAGCAGCTACCTTGGCGGGCCCCGAGCTTACAATGAGCAGTTCTTC; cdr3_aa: CASSYLGGPRAYNEQFF
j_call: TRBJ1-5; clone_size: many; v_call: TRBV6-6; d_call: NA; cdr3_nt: TGTGCCAGCCGCTCAAGGGCAACCTTTCTTAGCAATCAGCCCCAGCATTTT; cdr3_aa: CASRSRATFLSNQPQHF
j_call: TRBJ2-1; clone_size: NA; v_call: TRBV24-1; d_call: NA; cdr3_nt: TGTGCCACCAGTGTCTGGGGGGAGGATGAGCAGTTCTTC; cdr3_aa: CATSVWGEDEQFF
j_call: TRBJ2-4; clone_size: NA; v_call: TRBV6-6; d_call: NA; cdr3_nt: TGTGCCAGCAGTCCCCCTGGCAAAAACATTCAGTACTTC; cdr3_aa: CASSPPGKNIQYF
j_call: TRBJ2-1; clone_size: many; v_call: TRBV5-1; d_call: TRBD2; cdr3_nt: TGCGCCAGCAGCATTGGACTAGCGGAGCAGTTCTTC; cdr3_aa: CASSIGLAEQFF
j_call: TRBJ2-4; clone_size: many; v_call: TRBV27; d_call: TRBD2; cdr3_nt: TGTGCCAGCAGTCTGAGGGGACTAGCGGGTTCTCTGGCCAAAAACATTCAGTACTTC; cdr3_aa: CASSLRGLAGSLAKNIQYF
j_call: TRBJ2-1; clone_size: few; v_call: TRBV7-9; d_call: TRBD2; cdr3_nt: TGTGCCACCCGCTCTCTTAGCGGGAGAGAGTTCTTC; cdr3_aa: CATRSLSGREFF
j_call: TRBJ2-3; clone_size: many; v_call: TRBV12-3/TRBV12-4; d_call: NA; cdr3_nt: TGTGCCAGCAGTTTCAAAGATACGCAGTATTTT; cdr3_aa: CASSFKDTQYF
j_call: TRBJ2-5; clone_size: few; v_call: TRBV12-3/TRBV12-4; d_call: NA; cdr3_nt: TGTGCCAGCAGTCTCGGACAGTCGACGTCTGGGACCCAGTACTTC; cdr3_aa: CASSLGQSTSGTQYF
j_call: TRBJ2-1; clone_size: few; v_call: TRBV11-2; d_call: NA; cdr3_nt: TGTGCCAGCAGCCCACTGCCGGGGCGGGACAGTAGCTCCTACAATGAGCAGTTCTTC; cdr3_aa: CASSPLPGRDSSSYNEQFF
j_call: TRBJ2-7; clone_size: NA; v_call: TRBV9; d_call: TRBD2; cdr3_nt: TGTGCCACCGACCGACTAGCGGGGCGCGAGCAGTACTTC; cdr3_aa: CATDRLAGREQYF
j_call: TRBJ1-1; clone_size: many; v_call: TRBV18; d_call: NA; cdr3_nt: TGTGCCAGCTCAGCAGGGAACACTGAAGCTTTCTTT; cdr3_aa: CASSAGNTEAFF
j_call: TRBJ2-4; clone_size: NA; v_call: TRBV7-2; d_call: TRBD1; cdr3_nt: TGTGCCAGCAGCAAGCAGACAGGGGGCGAAAACATTCAGTACTTC; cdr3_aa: CASSKQTGGENIQYF
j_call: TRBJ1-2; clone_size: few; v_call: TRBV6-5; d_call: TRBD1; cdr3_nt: TGTGCCAGCAGTCAAAATCCGGTGACAGGGACTGGCTACACCTTC; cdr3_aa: CASSQNPVTGTGYTF
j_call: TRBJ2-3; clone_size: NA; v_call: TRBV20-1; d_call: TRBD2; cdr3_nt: TGCAGTGCTAGAGATCGCGGCCTAGCGGGTGCCACAGATACGCAGTATTTT; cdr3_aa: CSARDRGLAGATDTQYF
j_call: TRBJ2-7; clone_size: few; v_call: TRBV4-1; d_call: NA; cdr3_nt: TGCGCCAGCAGCCGTTCCGGGACATCTTTGGCCCTCGAGCAGTACTTC; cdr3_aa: CASSRSGTSLALEQYF
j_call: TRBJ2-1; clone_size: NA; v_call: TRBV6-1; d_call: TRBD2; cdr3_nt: TGTGCCAGCAGGACGGGGGGTTACAATGAGCAGTTCTTC; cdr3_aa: CASRTGGYNEQFF
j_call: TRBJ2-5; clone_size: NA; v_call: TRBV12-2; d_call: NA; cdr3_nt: TGTGCAAGTCGCTTAGGTTGGGAACTCCAAGAGACCCAGTACTTC; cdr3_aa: CASRLGWELQETQYF
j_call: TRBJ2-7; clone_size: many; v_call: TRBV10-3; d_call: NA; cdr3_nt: TGTGCCATCAGTCCCCTCGAGGGCGAGCAGTACTTC; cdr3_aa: CAISPLEGEQYF
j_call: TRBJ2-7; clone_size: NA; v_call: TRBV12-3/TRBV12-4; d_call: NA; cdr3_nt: TGTGCCAGCAGTATTAAGGGTCTAGACTTTTACGAGCAGTACTTC; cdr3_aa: CASSIKGLDFYEQYF
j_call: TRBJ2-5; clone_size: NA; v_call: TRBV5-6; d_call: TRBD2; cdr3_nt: TGTGCCAGCAGCTTGGTGGGAGGGGAGACCCAGTACTTC; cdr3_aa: CASSLVGGETQYF
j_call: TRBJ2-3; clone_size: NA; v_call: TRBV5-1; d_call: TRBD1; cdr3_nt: TGCGCCAGCAGCCCCCTGGGACAGCCGGCGGAGACGCAGTATTTT; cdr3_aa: CASSPLGQPAETQYF
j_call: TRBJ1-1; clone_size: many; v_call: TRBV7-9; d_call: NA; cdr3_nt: TGTGCCAGCAGCTTAGGGGGCCCGTCTTTTAACACTGAAGCTTTCTTT; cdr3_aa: CASSLGGPSFNTEAFF
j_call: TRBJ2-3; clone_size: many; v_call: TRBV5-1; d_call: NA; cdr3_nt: TGCGCCAGCAAGACGGGAGAGGCCACAGATACGCAGTATTTT; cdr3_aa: CASKTGEATDTQYF
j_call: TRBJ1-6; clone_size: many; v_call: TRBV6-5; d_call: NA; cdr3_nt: TGTGCCACTTATGCCGCGGGGGCCGCTAATTCACCCCTCCACTTT; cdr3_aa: CATYAAGAANSPLHF
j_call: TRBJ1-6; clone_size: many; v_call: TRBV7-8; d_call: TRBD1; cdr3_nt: TGTGCCAGCAGCTCTGACAGGGGGCTTAATTCACCCCTCCACTTT; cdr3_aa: CASSSDRGLNSPLHF
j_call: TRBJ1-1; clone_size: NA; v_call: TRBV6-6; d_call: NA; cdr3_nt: TGTGCCAGCAGTTACCCAGGGATAAATGAAGCTTTCTTT; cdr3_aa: CASSYPGINEAFF
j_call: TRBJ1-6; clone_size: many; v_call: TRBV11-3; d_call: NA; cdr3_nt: TGTGCCAGCAGCTTAGACAGGGAGTCCCTCCACTTT; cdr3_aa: CASSLDRESLHF
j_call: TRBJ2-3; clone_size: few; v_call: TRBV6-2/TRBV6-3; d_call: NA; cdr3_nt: TGTGCCAGCAGTTACGGCCGGGCCACAGATACGCAGTATTTT; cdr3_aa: CASSYGRATDTQYF
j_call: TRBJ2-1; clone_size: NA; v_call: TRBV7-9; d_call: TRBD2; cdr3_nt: TGTGCCAGCAGCCATAGAAGCGGGAGGATACGGAATGAGCAGTTCTTC; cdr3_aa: CASSHRSGRIRNEQFF
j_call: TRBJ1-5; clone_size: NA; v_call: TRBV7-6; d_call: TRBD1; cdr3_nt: TGTGCCAGCAGCTCGCAGGGGGGCAGCAATCAGCCCCAGCATTTT; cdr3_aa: CASSSQGGSNQPQHF
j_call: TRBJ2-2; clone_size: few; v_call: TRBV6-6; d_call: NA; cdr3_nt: TGTGCCAGCAGTTACTCGCCCGGGGAGCTGTTTTTT; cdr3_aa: CASSYSPGELFF
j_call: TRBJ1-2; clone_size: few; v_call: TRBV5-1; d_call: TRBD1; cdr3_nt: TGCGCCAGCAGCCGGGACAGCAACTATGGCTACACCTTC; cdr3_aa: CASSRDSNYGYTF
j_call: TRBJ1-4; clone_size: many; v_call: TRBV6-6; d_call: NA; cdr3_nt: TGTGCCAGCAGTTTCCCGGCGGGCCCCACTAATGAAAAACTGTTTTTT; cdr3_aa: CASSFPAGPTNEKLFF
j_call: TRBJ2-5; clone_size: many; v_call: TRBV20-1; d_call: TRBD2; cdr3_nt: TGCAGTGCACGGACTAGCGGGGGACAAGGAGAGACCCAGTACTTC; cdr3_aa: CSARTSGGQGETQYF
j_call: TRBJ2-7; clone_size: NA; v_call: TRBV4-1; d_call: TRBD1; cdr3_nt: TGCGCCAGCAGCCAGGCGGGACAGGGTCTGGACGAGCAGTACTTC; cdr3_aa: CASSQAGQGLDEQYF
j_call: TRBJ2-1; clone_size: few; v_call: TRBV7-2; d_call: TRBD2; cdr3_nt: TGTGCCAGCAGTTGGAGCGGGAGTGGAGGTCGGGAGCAGTTCTTC; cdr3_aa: CASSWSGSGGREQFF
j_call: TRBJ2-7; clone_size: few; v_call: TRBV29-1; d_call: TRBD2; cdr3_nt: TGCAGCGTTTCCTCGGCGAGCGGGGCCCCCTACGAGCAGTACTTC; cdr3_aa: CSVSSASGAPYEQYF
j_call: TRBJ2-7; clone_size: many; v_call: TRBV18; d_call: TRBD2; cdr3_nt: TGTGCCAGCTCACCATCTCCCCTTCCGTCCTCGGGAGGGGAGCAGTACTTC; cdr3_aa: CASSPSPLPSSGGEQYF
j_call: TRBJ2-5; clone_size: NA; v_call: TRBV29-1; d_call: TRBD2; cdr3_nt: TGCAGCGTTTCCCGACTAGCGGGGGTACAAGAGACCCAGTACTTC; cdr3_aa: CSVSRLAGVQETQYF
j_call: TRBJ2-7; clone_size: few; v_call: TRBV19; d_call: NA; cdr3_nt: TGTGCCAGTAGTCTGGGCACACGGGGTACCTACGAGCAGTACTTC; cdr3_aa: CASSLGTRGTYEQYF
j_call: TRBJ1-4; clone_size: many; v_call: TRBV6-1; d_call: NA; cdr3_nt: TGTGCCAGCAGTGTATCGCTCTTTGGGGAAAAACTGTTTTTT; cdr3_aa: CASSVSLFGEKLFF
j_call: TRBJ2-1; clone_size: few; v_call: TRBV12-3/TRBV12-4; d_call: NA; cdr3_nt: TGTGCCAGCAGTTACCAGCGGGCCTCCTACAATGAGCAGTTCTTC; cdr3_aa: CASSYQRASYNEQFF
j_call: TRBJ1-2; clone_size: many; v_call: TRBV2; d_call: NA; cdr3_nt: TGTGCCAGCAGTGGACAGGTTCTAGGCTATGGCTACACCTTC; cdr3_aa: CASSGQVLGYGYTF
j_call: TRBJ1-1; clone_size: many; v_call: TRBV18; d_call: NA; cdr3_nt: TGTGCCAGCTCCCCACACCCGCGAAGCACTGAAGCTTTCTTT; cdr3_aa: CASSPHPRSTEAFF
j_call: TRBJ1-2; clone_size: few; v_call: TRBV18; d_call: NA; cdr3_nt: TGTGCCAGCTCACCACCCGACAATCCCGGGAACTATGGCTACACCTTC; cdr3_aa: CASSPPDNPGNYGYTF
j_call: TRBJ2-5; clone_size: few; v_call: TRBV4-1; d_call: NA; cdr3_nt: TGCGCCAGCAGCCAAGTTTCCAACAGGCAAGAGACCCAGTACTTC; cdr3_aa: CASSQVSNRQETQYF
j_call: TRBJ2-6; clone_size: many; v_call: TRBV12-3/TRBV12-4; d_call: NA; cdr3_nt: TGTGCCAGCAGCCCCCGGGGGTCTGGGGCCAACGTCCTGACTTTC; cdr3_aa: CASSPRGSGANVLTF
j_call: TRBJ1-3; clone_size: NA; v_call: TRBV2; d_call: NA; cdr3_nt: TGTGCCCGAGAAGGGAGTCTCCGAAACACCATATATTTT; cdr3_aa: CAREGSLRNTIYF
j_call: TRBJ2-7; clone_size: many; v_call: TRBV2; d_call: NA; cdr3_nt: TGTGCCAGCAGTGTGACTAGATACAACGAGCAGTACTTC; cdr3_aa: CASSVTRYNEQYF
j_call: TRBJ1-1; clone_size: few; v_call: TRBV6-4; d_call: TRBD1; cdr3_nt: TGTGCCAGCAGTCCTTTGGACAGGATGAACACTGAAGCTTTCTTT; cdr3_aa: CASSPLDRMNTEAFF
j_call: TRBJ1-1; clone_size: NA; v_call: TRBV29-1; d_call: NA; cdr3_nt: TGCAGCGTTTGGGGGACTGAAGCTTTCTTT; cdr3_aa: CSVWGTEAFF
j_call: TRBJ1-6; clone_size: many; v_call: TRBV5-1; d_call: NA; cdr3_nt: TGCGCCAGCAGCTTGGAGGCAGTTAATTCACCCCTCCACTTT; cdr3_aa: CASSLEAVNSPLHF
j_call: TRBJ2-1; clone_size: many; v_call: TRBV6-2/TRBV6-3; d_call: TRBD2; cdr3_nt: TGTGCCAGCAGTTACGGTGCAGCGGGGGGCCGGAATGAGCAGTTCTTC; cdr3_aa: CASSYGAAGGRNEQFF
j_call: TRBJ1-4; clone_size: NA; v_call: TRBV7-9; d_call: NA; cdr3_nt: TGTGCCAGCAGCTTAGGGGACGGAGCTGCAACTAATGAAAAACTGTTTTTT; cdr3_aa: CASSLGDGAATNEKLFF
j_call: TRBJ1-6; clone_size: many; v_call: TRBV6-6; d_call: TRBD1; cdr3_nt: TGTGCCAGTTCAGGGGGAGACAATTCACCCCTCCACTTT; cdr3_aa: CASSGGDNSPLHF
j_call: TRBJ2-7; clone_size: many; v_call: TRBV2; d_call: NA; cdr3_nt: TGTGCCGGAAGAGGGATTAGGAACGAGCAGTACTTC; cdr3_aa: CAGRGIRNEQYF
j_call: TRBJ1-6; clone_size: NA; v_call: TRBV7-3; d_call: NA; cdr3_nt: TGTGCCAGCAGCTTAGACCTCCGCTCACCCCTCCACTTT; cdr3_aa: CASSLDLRSPLHF
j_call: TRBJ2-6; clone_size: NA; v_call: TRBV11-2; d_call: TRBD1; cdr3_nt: TGTGCCAGCAGCCCCCCCGGGACAGGGCTGCGGGGGGCCAACGTCCTGACTTTC; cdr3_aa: CASSPPGTGLRGANVLTF